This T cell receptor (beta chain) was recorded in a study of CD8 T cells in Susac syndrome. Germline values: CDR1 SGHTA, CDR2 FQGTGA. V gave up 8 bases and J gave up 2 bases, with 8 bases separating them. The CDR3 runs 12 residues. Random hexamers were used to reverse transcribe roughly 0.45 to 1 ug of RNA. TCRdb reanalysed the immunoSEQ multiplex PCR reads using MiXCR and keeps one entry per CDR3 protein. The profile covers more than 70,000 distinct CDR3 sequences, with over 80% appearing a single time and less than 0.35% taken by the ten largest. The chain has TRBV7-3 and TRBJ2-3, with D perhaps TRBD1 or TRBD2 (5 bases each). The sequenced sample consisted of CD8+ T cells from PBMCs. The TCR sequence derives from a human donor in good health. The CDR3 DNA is TGTGCCAGCCGGGACGCCACAGATACGCAGTATTTT. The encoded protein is CASRDATDTQYF.